Listed below are T cell receptor beta chains from one sample, sequenced in a study of CD8 T cells in Susac syndrome. A single record per CDR3 protein comes from TCRdb applying MiXCR to the immunoSEQ multiplex PCR reads. The table records under 200,000 distinct CDR3 sequences, roughly nine tenths of them present only once. Sequences were obtained from CD4+ T cells from PBMCs. These TCRs come from a human donor with Susac syndrome. The CDR3 runs from the conserved cysteine through the conserved F or W. The D gene is left open where the match is weak. Only part of the rows carry a size: once, few, many, or a class if the clone is expanded.

cdr3_aa: CASSISGGTSSYNEQFF
cdr3_nt: TGTGCCAGTAGTATCAGCGGGGGGACGAGCTCCTACAATGAGCAGTTCTTC
clone_size: NA
d_call: TRBD2
v_call: TRBV19
j_call: TRBJ2-1

cdr3_aa: CASSAPGTQNNEQFF
cdr3_nt: TGTGCCAGCAGCGCTCCCGGGACTCAGAACAATGAGCAGTTCTTC
clone_size: NA
d_call: NA
v_call: TRBV7-9
j_call: TRBJ2-1

cdr3_aa: CASSPLLGTEAFF
cdr3_nt: TGTGCCAGCAGCCCGCTCTTGGGCACTGAAGCTTTCTTT
clone_size: NA
d_call: NA
v_call: TRBV3-1
j_call: TRBJ1-1

cdr3_aa: CASSDLESFMNTEAFF
cdr3_nt: TGTGCCAGCAGTGATCTGGAGAGTTTCATGAACACTGAAGCTTTCTTT
clone_size: NA
d_call: NA
v_call: TRBV28
j_call: TRBJ1-1

cdr3_aa: CAGRFGQGANYGYTF
cdr3_nt: TGTGCCGGAAGGTTTGGACAGGGGGCTAACTATGGCTACACCTTC
clone_size: NA
d_call: TRBD1
v_call: TRBV2
j_call: TRBJ1-2

cdr3_aa: CASSKERGEYNEQFF
cdr3_nt: TGTGCCAGCAGTAAAGAGCGGGGGGAATACAATGAGCAGTTCTTC
clone_size: NA
d_call: TRBD2
v_call: TRBV2
j_call: TRBJ2-1

cdr3_aa: CASRVQGSRETQYF
cdr3_nt: TGTGCCAGTAGAGTCCAGGGGAGTCGAGAGACCCAGTACTTC
clone_size: NA
d_call: NA
v_call: TRBV19
j_call: TRBJ2-5

cdr3_aa: CAIRSGGDTEAFF
cdr3_nt: TGTGCCATCCGTTCGGGGGGCGACACTGAAGCTTTCTTT
clone_size: NA
d_call: NA
v_call: TRBV10-3
j_call: TRBJ1-1

cdr3_aa: CASSYDSERYNEQFF
cdr3_nt: TGTGCCAGCAGTTACGACAGTGAACGTTACAATGAGCAGTTCTTC
clone_size: NA
d_call: NA
v_call: TRBV6-5
j_call: TRBJ2-1

cdr3_aa: CASSLGGGWLNTEAFF
cdr3_nt: TGCGCCAGCAGCTTGGGGGGGGGCTGGTTAAACACTGAAGCTTTCTTT
clone_size: NA
d_call: NA
v_call: TRBV5-1
j_call: TRBJ1-1

cdr3_aa: CSANRGLNQPQHF
cdr3_nt: TGCAGTGCTAACAGGGGGTTGAATCAGCCCCAGCATTTT
clone_size: few
d_call: TRBD1
v_call: TRBV20-1
j_call: TRBJ1-5

cdr3_aa: CASSIEGRQGAWDQPQHF
cdr3_nt: TGTGCCAGTAGTATAGAGGGAAGACAGGGGGCTTGGGATCAGCCCCAGCATTTT
clone_size: NA
d_call: TRBD1
v_call: TRBV19
j_call: TRBJ1-5

cdr3_aa: CATSRQATNYGYTF
cdr3_nt: TGTGCCACCTCGCGACAGGCCACTAACTATGGCTACACCTTC
clone_size: few
d_call: NA
v_call: TRBV6-5
j_call: TRBJ1-2

cdr3_aa: CASSTSGTSGNTIYF
cdr3_nt: TGTGCCAGCTCAACCTCGGGGACCTCTGGAAACACCATATATTTT
clone_size: NA
d_call: NA
v_call: TRBV18
j_call: TRBJ1-3

cdr3_aa: CASSPTGGAGFGTEAFF
cdr3_nt: TGCGCCAGCAGCCCTACAGGGGGCGCGGGATTTGGCACTGAAGCTTTCTTT
clone_size: NA
d_call: TRBD1
v_call: TRBV4-1
j_call: TRBJ1-1

cdr3_aa: CASSVGPRDEQFF
cdr3_nt: TGTGCCAGCAGCGTAGGCCCTAGGGATGAGCAGTTCTTC
clone_size: NA
d_call: NA
v_call: TRBV9
j_call: TRBJ2-1

cdr3_aa: CATSETGTGTSYEQYF
cdr3_nt: TGTGCCACCAGTGAGACCGGGACAGGTACCTCCTACGAGCAGTACTTC
clone_size: NA
d_call: TRBD1
v_call: TRBV24-1
j_call: TRBJ2-7

cdr3_aa: CASSQVIRDSSNQPQHF
cdr3_nt: TGCGCCAGCAGCCAAGTTATCCGGGATTCGAGCAATCAGCCCCAGCATTTT
clone_size: NA
d_call: NA
v_call: TRBV4-1
j_call: TRBJ1-5

cdr3_aa: CASSPRDHRLNTEAFF
cdr3_nt: TGTGCCAGTAGTCCCCGGGATCACCGTTTGAACACTGAAGCTTTCTTT
clone_size: NA
d_call: NA
v_call: TRBV19
j_call: TRBJ1-1

cdr3_aa: CASSQLDFYNEQFF
cdr3_nt: TGTGCCAGCAGCCAACTAGACTTTTACAATGAGCAGTTCTTC
clone_size: NA
d_call: NA
v_call: TRBV3-1
j_call: TRBJ2-1